This T cell receptor beta chain comes out of a study of shared clonotypes between healthy human individuals. This clone appeared a few times. Its antigen is currently unknown. Other DNA sequences within the sample encode an identical CDR3. The CDR3 runs 13 residues. The germline CDR1 and CDR2 sequences are SNHLY and FYNNEI. Deletions cut 3 bases from V and 6 bases from J, with 9 bases between. Findings and limits, study-wide: Shared across a handful of donors were around 4.7% of the naive CD4 clonotypes. Specimens sampled were limited to blood, with tissue repertoires likely differing. Naive subsets generally exceeded memory subsets in estimated richness.

Clones were sequenced by immunoSEQ multiplex PCR, and TCRdb holds only the in-frame ones, with some missing. The data hold 2 million to 3 million clones, with 93% observed a single time. Sequencing used naive CD4+ T cells from PBMCs. Subset specified: CD45RA+ positively selected. The receptor was isolated from a man younger than 35 in good health. Some clones in this sample may be carry-over from other donors' samples. The V gene is TRBV2, the J gene TRBJ1-5, with D maybe TRBD1 (5 bases). As DNA, the CDR3 is TGTGCCAGCAGTGAGGGGCTCGGTCAGCCCCAGCATTTT. Translation: CASSEGLGQPQHF.